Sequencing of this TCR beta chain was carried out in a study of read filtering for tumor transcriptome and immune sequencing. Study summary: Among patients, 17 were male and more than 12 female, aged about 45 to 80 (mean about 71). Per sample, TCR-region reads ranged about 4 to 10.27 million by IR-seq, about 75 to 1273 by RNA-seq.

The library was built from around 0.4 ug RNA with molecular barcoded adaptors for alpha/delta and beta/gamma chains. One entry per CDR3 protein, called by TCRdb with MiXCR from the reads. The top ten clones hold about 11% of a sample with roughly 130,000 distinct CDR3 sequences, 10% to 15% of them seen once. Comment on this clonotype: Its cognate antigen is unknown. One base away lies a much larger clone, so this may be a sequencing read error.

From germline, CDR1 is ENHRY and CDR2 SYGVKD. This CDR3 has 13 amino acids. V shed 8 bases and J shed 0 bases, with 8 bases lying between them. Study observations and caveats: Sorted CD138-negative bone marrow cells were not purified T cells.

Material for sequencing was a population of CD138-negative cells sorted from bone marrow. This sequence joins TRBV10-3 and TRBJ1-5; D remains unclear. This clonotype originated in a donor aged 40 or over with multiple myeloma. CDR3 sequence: CAIQEDSNQPQHF. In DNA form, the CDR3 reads TGTGCCATCCAGGAGGATAGCAATCAGCCCCAGCATTTT.